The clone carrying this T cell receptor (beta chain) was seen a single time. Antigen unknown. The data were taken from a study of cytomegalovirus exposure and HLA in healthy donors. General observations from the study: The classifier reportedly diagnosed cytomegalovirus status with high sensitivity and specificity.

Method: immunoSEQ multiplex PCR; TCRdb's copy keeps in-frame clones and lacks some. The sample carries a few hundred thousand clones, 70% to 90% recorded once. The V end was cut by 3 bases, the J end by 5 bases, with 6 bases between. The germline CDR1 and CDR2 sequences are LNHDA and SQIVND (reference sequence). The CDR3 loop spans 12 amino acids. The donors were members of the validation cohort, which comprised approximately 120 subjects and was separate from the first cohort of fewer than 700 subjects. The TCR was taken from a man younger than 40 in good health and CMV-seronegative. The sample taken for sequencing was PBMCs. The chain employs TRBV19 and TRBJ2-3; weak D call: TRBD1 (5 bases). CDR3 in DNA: TGTGCCAGTAGTATGGGGCTAGATACGCAGTATTTT. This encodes CASSMGLDTQYF. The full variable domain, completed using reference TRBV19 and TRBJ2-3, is DGGITQSPKYLFRKEGQNVTLSCEQNLNHDAMYWYRQDPGQGLRLIYYSQIVNDFQKGDIAEGYSVSREKKESFPLTVTSAQKNPTAFYLCASSMGLDTQYFGPGTRLTVL.